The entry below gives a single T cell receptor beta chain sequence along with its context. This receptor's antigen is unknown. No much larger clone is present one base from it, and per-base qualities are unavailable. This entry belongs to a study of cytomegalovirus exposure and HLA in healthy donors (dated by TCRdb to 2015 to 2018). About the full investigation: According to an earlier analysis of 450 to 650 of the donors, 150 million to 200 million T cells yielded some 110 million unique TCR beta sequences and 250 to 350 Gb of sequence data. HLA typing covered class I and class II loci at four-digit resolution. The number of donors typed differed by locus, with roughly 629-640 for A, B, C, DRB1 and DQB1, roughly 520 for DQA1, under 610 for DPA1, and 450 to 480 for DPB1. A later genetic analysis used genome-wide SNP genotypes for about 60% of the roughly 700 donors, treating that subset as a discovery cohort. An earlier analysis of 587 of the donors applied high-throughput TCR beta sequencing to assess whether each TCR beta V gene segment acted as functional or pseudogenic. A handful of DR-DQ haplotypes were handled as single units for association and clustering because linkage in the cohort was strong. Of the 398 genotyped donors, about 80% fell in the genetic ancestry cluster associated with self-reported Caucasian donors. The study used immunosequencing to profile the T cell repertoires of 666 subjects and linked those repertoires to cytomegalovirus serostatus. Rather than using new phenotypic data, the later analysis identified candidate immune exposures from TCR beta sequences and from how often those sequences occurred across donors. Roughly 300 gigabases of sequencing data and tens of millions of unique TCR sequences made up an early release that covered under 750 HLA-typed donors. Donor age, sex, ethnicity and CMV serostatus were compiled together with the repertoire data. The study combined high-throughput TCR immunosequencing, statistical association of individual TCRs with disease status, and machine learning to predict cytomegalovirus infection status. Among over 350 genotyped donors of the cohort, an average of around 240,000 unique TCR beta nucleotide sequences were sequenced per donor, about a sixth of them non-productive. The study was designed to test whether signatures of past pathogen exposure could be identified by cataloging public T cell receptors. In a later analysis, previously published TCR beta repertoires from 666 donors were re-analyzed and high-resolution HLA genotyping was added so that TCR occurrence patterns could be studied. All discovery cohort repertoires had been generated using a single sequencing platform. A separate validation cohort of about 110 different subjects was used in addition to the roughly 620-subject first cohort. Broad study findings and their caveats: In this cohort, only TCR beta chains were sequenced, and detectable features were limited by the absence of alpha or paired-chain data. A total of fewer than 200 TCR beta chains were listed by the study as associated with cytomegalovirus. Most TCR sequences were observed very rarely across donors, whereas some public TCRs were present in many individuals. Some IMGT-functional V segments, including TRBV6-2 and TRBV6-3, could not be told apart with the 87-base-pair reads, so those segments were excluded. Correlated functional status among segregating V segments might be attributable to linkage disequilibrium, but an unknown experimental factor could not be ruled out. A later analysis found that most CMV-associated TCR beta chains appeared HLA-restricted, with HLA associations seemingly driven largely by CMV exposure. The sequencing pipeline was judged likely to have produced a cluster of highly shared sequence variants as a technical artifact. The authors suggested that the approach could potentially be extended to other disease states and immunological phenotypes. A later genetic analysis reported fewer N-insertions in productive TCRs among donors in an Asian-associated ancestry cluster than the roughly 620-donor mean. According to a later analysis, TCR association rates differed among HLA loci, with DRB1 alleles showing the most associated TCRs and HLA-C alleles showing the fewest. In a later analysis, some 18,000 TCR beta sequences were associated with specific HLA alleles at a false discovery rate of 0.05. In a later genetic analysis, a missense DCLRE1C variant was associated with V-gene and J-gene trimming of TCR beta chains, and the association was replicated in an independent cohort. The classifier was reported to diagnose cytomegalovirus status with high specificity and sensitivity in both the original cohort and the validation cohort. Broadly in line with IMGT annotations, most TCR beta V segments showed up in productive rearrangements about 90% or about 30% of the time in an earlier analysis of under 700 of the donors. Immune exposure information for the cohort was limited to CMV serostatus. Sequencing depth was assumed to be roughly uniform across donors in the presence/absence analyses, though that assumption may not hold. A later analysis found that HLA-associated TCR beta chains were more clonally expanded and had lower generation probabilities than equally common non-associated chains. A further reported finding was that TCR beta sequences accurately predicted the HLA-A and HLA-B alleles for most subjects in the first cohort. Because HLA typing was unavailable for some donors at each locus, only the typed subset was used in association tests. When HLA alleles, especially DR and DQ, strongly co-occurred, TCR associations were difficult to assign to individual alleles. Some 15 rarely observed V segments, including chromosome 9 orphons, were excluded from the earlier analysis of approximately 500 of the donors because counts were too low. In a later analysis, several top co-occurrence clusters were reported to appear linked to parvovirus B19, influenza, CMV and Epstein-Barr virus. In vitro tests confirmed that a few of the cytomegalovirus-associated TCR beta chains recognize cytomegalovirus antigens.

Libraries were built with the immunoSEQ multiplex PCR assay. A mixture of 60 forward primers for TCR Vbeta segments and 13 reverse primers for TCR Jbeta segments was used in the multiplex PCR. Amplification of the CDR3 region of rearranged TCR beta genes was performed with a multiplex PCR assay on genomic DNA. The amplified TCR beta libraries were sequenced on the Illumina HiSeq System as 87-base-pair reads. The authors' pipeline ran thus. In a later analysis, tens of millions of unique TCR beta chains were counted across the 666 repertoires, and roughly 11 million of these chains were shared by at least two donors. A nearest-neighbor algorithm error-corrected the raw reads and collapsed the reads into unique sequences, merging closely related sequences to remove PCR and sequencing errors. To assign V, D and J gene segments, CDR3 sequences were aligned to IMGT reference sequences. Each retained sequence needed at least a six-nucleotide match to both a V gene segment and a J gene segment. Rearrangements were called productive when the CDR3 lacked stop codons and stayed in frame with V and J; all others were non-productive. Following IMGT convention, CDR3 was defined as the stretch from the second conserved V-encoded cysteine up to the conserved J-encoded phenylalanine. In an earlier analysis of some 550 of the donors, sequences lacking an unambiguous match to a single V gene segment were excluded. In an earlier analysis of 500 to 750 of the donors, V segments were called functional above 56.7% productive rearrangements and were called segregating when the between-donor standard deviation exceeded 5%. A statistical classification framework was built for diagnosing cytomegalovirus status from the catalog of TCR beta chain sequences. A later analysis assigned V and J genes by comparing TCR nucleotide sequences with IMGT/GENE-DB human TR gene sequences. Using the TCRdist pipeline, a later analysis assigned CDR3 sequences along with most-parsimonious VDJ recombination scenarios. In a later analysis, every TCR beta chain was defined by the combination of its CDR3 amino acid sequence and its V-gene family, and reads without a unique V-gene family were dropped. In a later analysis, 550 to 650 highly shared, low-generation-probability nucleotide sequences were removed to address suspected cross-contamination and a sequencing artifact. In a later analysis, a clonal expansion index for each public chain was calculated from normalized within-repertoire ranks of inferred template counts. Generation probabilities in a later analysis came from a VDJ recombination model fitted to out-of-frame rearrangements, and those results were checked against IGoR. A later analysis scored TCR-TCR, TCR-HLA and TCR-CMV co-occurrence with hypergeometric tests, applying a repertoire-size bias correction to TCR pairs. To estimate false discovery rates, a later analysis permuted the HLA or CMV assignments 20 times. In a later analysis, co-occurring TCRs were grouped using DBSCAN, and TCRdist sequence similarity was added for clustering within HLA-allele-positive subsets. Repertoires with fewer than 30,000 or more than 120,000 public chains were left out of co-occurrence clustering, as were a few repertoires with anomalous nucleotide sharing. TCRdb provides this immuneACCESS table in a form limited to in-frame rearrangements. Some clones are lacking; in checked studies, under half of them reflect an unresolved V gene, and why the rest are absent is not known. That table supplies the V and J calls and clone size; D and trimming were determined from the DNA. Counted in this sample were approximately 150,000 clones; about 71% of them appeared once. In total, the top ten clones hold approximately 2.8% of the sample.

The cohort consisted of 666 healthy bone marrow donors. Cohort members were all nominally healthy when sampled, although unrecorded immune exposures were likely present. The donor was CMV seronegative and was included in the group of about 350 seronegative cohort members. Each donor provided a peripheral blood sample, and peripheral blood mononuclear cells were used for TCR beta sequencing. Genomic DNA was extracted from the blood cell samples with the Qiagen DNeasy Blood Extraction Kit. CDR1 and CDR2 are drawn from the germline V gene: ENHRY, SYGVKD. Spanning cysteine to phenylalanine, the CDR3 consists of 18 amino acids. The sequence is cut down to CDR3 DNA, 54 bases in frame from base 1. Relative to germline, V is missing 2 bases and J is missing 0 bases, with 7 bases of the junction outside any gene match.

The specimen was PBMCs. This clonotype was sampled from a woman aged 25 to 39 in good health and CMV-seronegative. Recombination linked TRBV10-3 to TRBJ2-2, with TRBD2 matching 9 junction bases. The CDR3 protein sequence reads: CAISEGSGRDANTGELFF. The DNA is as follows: TGTGCCATCAGTGAGGGTAGCGGGAGAGATGCGAACACCGGGGAGCTGTTTTTT.